This TCR beta chain was profiled in a study of beta chain features in type 1 diabetes (dated by TCRdb to between 2018 and 2020). Context from the whole study: Mean age, gender distribution, total cell number and subset yield did not differ between patients and healthy donors. A total of under 140,000,000 sorted cells were examined across all samples, and the number of cells per subset was strongly correlated with RNA yield. In the study, recently diagnosed type 1 diabetes patients and matched healthy donors were compared on the TCRB repertoires of their sorted circulating CD4+ T cell subsets. Regulatory and stem cell-like memory subsets were obtained from only 8 patients and about 8 healthy donors, while naive and central memory subsets were obtained from all 30 or so donors.

V and J are truncated by 2 bases and 2 bases respectively, leaving an intervening sequence of 13 bases. CDR1 and CDR2 are drawn from the germline V gene (reference sequence): SGHNT, YYREEE. The CDR3, cysteine through phenylalanine, is 15 amino acids long. Just the 45-base CDR3 DNA is kept, in frame starting at base 1. Results the study describes overall, beyond this receptor: Shorter templates might have been favored by PCR, but patient and control samples were amplified and corrected together, so both groups would have been affected equally by any skew. Naive, central memory and regulatory TCRB repertoires appeared more similar among patients than among healthy donors. Because cDNA was sequenced instead of genomic DNA, activated cells with high expression could be over-represented, although the groups did not differ in activation or CD3 levels. Type 1 diabetes patients showed a moderate but significant shortening of TCRB CDR3 length in all four CD4+ subsets. Because the HLA sub-analyses included only small numbers of individuals, any influence of HLA type on TCRB rearrangement was left unresolved. Fewer insertions and more nucleotide deletions at VDJ recombination sites were observed in patients with type 1 diabetes, implying thymic rearrangement abnormalities.

Notes on this clone: It has no known antigen specificity. No base quality values were provided; no much bigger clone lies one nucleotide off.

All of the isolated RNA was reverse transcribed with the High Capacity cDNA Reverse Transcription Kit, so expressed TCRB transcripts were sequenced. Deep immunoSEQ sequencing was performed on naive, central memory and regulatory T cell samples, with an average of about 3.57 million total reads per sample. Sorted cells were lysed in RLT buffer and RNA was extracted with DNase-treated RNeasy Micro or Mini kits, depending on cell number. Each cell subset was processed separately to prevent cross-contamination, with patient and healthy donor samples processed together. The immunoSEQ multiplex PCR was used to amplify TCRB sequences from cDNA, generating 87-bp fragments that spanned the CDR3 region. Sequencing of the amplicons was performed on the Illumina HiSeq platform. The original pipeline was this. PCR bias was computationally corrected using synthetic template baselines, reads within Hamming distance 2 were collapsed, and singletons that could not be merged were discarded. Reads were aligned against IMGT so that V, D and J genes, CDR3 length and insertions or deletions at six rearrangement sites could be assigned. Clonotype counts were normalized to sorted cell number within each subset before computing true diversity and Gini coefficients with the tcR R package. The overlap coefficient, calculated on TCRB nucleotide sequences, was used to measure repertoire sharing. Out-of-frame TCRB sequences from naive cells were analyzed to stand in for the pre-selection repertoire. TCRdb limited this immuneACCESS table to in-frame rearrangements with V and J called. A share of clones is missing; checked studies link under half to unresolved V genes, and the rest is unexplained. The V and J calls and clone size are taken from that table; D and trimming were inferred from the DNA. The sample table records around 250,000 clones; approximately 15% of these occur just once. The ten largest clones represent 0.015% to 0.02% of the sample.

Each donor gave one peripheral blood draw, averaging around 120 mL, which was collected into heparinised tubes. Using a panel that included CD45RO, CCR7, CD25, CD127, CD95 and CD27, naive, central memory, regulatory and stem cell-like memory CD4+ T cells were sorted on a BD FACSAria II. A purity above 98% was achieved for all sorted populations. Right away, PBMCs were isolated by Lymphoprep density gradient centrifugation and were stained directly, with no culture step. So that batch effects would be minimized, each experiment stained and sorted samples in pairs, pairing one healthy donor with one patient.

The sequence was collected from a man aged 30-40 years with type 1 diabetes. The material sequenced was naive CD4+ T cells from blood. The sample's cell subset or site label, decoded: true naive CD4+ T cells. The chain links TRBV5-4 with TRBJ1-1, and the D gene may be TRBD1, 6 bases matching. The nucleotides read TGTGCCAGCAGCTTAGGGTTCAGGGGCAACACTGAAGCTTTCTTT. Protein translation: CASSLGFRGNTEAFF.